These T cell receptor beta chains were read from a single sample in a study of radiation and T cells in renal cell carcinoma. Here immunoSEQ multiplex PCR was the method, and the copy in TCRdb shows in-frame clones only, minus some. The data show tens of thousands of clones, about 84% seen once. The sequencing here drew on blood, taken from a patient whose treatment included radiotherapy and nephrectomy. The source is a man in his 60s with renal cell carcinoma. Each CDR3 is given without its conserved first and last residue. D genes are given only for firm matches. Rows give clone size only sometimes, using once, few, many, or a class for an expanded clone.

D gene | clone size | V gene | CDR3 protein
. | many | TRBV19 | ASSTESFRDEKLF
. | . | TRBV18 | ASSPPTLLRGNEQF
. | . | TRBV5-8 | ASRSRGGENEQF
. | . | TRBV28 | ASRSSTAEAF
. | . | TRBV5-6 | ASHSGYQETQY
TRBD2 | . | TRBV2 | ASTLGLAGGAEQF
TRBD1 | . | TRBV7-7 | ASSSRQGETQY
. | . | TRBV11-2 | ASSPDSNTEAF
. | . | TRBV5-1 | ASSSGAGRTQAF
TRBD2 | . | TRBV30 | AWSVSSGRPDTQY
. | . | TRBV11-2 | ASSLGGGGTYEQY
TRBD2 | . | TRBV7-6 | ASSDLILATNEQF
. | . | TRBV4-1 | ASSQGAGAYGYT
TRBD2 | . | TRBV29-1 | SVSRGGPSGSYEQY
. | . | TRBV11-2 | ASRDAWRLNTEAF
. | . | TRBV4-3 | ASSQDLVGTTNYGYT
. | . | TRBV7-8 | ASSHKIGMNTEAF
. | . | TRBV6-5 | ASSPTQENTEAF
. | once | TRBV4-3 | ASSQASYGVEQY
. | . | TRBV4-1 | ASSQGGLRTQY
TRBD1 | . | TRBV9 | ASSVWDRGYDEQF
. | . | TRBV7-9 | ASSLVGIRETQY
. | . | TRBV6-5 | ASSYSGREAF
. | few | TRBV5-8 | ASSLGQFSSGNTIY
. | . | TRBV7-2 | ASSLGGLYEQY
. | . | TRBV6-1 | ASSRSVVFPGEQF
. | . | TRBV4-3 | ASRKSSSSYNEQF
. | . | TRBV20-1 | SAPGPNEQF
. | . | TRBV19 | ASSMGRRLSYEQY
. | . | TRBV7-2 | ASSTPGSYNEQF
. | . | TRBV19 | VRYRPGNTGELF
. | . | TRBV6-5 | ASNSGYT
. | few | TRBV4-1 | ASSQPLGSSTQY
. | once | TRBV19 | ASSFQGSGAGELF
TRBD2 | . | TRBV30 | AWSPWTSGSQGETQY
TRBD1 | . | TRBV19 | ASSKGGGPRNQPQH
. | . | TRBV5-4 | ASRKTSNGADTQY
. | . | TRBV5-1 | ASRDPSRPSTDTQY
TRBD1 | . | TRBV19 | ASSTSGGRGEAF
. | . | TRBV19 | ASSLADTQY
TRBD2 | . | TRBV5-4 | ASSGRLAGVPDTQY
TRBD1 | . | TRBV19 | ASRTRGQGREQETQY
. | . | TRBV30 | AWTERSEQY
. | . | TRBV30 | AWTKQTVAY
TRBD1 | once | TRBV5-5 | ASSRDSSYNEQF
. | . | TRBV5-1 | ASSLVSGYEQY
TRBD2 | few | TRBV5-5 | ASSATSDPYNEQF
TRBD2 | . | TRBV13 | ASSLGPGTSSDTQY
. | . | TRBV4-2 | ASSLSRGTEAF
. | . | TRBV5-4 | ASSLNFGQPPHEQY
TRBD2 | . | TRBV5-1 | ASSLAGGPKATDTQY
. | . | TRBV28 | ASIDRRTEAF
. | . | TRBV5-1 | ASRRIPGNANTEAF
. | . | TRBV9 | ASYRFSNQPQH
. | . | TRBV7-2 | ASSLGPPPREQY
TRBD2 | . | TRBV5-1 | ASSWDSKRGVTGELF
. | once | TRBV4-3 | ASSRELTYEQY
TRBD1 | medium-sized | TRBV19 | ASSTDRANEQF
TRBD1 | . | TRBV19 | ASSIQGQGQWRELF
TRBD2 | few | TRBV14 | ASSQRESAGPYNEQF